The 28 T cell receptor beta chains below come from one sample, sequenced in a study of Ad26.COV2.S vaccination and SARS-CoV-2 variants. Data came from immunoSEQ multiplex PCR; TCRdb stores just in-frame clones and leaves some out. The sample has 350,000 to 500,000 clones, about 88% seen once. Treatment given: 15 to 20 received Ad26.COV2.S at low or high dose, single or two shots; about 5 received placebo; per-sample allocation not given. Specimen acquisition occurred on day 63 following the initial vaccine or placebo injection. The material was peripheral blood, obtained in a trial of Ad26.COV2.S vaccine versus placebo. All receptors come from a person between 18 and 65 years old who received the Ad26.COV2.S COVID-19 vaccine or a placebo.

The chain carries TRBV20-1 and TRBJ1-1, with D possibly matching TRBD1 (6 bases). V lost 5 bases to trimming and J lost 3 bases, with 19 bases between them. CDR1 and CDR2 (germline): DFQATT, SNEGSKA (reference sequence). The CDR3 consists of 15 residues. The CDR3 DNA sequence: TGCAGTGCTGGTGGAGGGGGAGGGGGAGACACTGAAGCTTTCTTT. Protein: CSAGGGGGGDTEAFF.

The chain has TRBV13 and TRBJ1-4; no reliable D call. The length of the CDR3 is 14 residues. Germline CDR1 and CDR2: PRHDT and FYEKMQ (reference sequence). Trimming left V 8 bases short and J 4 bases short, with 14 bases between. CDR3 region: CASRLQGNNEKLFF. DNA of the CDR3: TGTGCCAGCCGGCTTCAAGGAAATAATGAAAAACTGTTTTTT. Based on the CDR3 plus reference TRBV13 and TRBJ1-4, the full variable domain is AAGVIQSPRHLIKEKRETATLKCYPIPRHDTVYWYQQGPGQDPQFLISFYEKMQSDKGSIPDRFSAQQFSDYHSELNMSSLELGDSALYFCASRLQGNNEKLFFGSGTQLSVL.

This clone appeared a single time. The chain uses TRBV5-6 and TRBJ2-5, with a tentative D call TRBD2 (5 bases). The length of the CDR3 is 15 residues. V was clipped by 0 bases and J by 2 bases, with 11 bases between them. Germline CDR1 is SGHDT and CDR2 is YYEEEE. CDR3 DNA: TGTGCCAGCAGCTTGGTGAGGGCGATACAAGAGACCCAGTACTTC. This codes for CASSLVRAIQETQYF.

The chain employs TRBV18 and TRBJ2-4; tentative D call: TRBD2 (5 bases). CDR1 is KGHSH, CDR2 LQKENI, per germline. V gave up 3 bases and J gave up 7 bases, with 16 bases separating them. There are 15 residues in the CDR3. The CDR3, as DNA: TGTGCCAGCTCACCCATCGTAGCTCCGGGGAACATTCAGTACTTC. This translates into CASSPIVAPGNIQYF.

The chain is built from TRBV2 and TRBJ2-3; tentative D call: TRBD2 (6 bases). Germline V lookup: CDR1 SNHLY, CDR2 FYNNEI. Trimming took 6 bases from V and 5 from J, leaving 9 bases between them. This CDR3 is built from 12 residues. CDR3 protein: CASRLEGDTQYF. CDR3 in DNA: TGTGCCAGCAGACTGGAGGGAGATACGCAGTATTTT.

For the CDR3, the DNA is TGTGCCTCTAAAAGGACAGGGACCACAGATACGCAGTATTTT. Translation: CASKRTGTTDTQYF. The V call is TRBV19, the J call TRBJ2-3, with 8 nucleotides matching TRBD1. CDR1 LNHDA and CDR2 SQIVND come from the germline V gene (reference sequence). The trim removed 11 bases at V and 2 bases at J, leaving 9 bases unmatched. This CDR3 region has 14 residues.

V gene TRBV28 combines with J gene TRBJ2-7; D remains ambiguous. Trimming left V 2 bases short and J 1 base short, with 12 bases between. This CDR3 spans 15 amino acids. Germline V lookup: CDR1 MDHEN, CDR2 SYDVKM. The CDR3 region is CASSLMGVGSYEQYF. As DNA, the CDR3 is TGTGCCAGCAGTTTAATGGGCGTAGGATCCTACGAGCAGTACTTC.

This clone was observed once. J is TRBJ1-3 and V is TRBV15; D remains ambiguous. V was shortened by 6 bases and J by 0 bases, with 9 bases between the two germline ends. The CDR3 is 14 residues long. Per the germline V gene, CDR1 is LNHNV and CDR2 is YYDKDF (reference sequence). In nucleotides, the CDR3 is TGTGCCACCAGTGAGGCTAACTCTGGAAACACCATATATTTT. Protein product: CATSEANSGNTIYF.

The chain has TRBV19 and TRBJ1-1; TRBD1 matches at 10 bases. CDR1 is LNHDA and CDR2 is SQIVND in the germline V gene (reference sequence). The CDR3 consists of 14 residues. After removal of 3 bases from V and 5 bases from J, the junction contained 3 bases not matched to a gene. The CDR3 DNA is TGTGCCAGTAGTATGGACAGGGGGGGGACTGAAGCTTTCTTT. This gives the protein CASSMDRGGTEAFF.

The chain employs TRBV7-2 and TRBJ2-7; D uncertain. The germline V gene encodes CDR1 SGHTA and CDR2 FQGNSA. With 1 base removed from V and 4 bases from J, the gap between germline ends came to 8 bases. This CDR3 comprises 13 residues. The CDR3 sequence: CASSLVVHYEQYF. The CDR3 region has the DNA TGTGCCAGCAGCTTAGTGGTACATTACGAGCAGTACTTC.

This clone showed up many times. This sequence joins TRBV6-6 and TRBJ2-2; tentatively, D is TRBD2 (6 bases). This CDR3 spans 16 amino acids. Trimming shortened V by 4 bases and J by 5 bases, and 17 bases separated the two germline ends. Germline values: CDR1 MNHNY, CDR2 SVGAGI (reference sequence). The CDR3 loop is CASSSELVGRTGELFF. The CDR3 bases are TGTGCCAGCAGTTCAGAGTTGGTTGGGAGGACCGGGGAGCTGTTTTTT.

The V gene is TRBV28, the J gene TRBJ1-1; D perhaps matches TRBD1 (5 bases). V was trimmed by 7 bases and J by 12 bases, leaving 18 bases between them. This CDR3 spans 12 amino acids. Germline V gene sequence: CDR1 MDHEN, CDR2 SYDVKM. In DNA form, the CDR3 reads TGTGCCAGCAACCCCGAAAGACAGAAAACTTTCTTT. This encodes CASNPERQKTFF.

V usage is TRBV29-1 and J usage is TRBJ2-1, with a weak D call TRBD1 (5 bases). The germline CDR1 and CDR2 sequences are SQVTM and ANQGSEA. Trimming took off 7 bases at V and 6 bases at J, with 10 bases between the two ends. CDR3 length: 11 amino acids. The CDR3, as DNA: TGCAGCGCTCAAGGGGCCAATGAGCAGTTCTTC. Encoded protein: CSAQGANEQFF.

The chain is built from TRBV25-1 and TRBJ1-1; maybe TRBD1 (5 bases). Germline V gene lookup returns CDR1 MGHDK and CDR2 SYGVNS. V shed 8 bases and J shed 7 bases, with 20 bases lying between them. The CDR3 totals 14 residues. In DNA, the CDR3 is TGTGCCAGCGCCCCAGCCGGGACCTACCATGAAGCTTTCTTT. This encodes CASAPAGTYHEAFF.

The V gene is TRBV4-3, the J gene TRBJ2-1; D might be TRBD2 (7 bases). The CDR3 covers 17 residues. CDR1 and CDR2 (germline): LGHNA, YSLEER. The V and J ends lost 1 base and 6 bases respectively, with 19 bases between them. CDR3 sequence reads: CASSQGRASGDINEQFF. CDR3 DNA: TGCGCCAGCAGCCAAGGAAGGGCGAGCGGGGACATCAATGAGCAGTTCTTC.

This clone was observed a single time. This chain uses TRBV4-2 with TRBJ1-2, with D perhaps matching TRBD1 (6 bases). The germline V gene has CDR1 LGHNA and CDR2 YNFKEQ. V was cut by 4 bases and J by 3 bases, with 15 bases left in between. The CDR3 has 15 residues. CDR3 sequence reads: CASSRGGAHDYGYTF. For the CDR3, the DNA is TGTGCCAGCAGCCGGGGGGGGGCCCACGACTATGGCTACACCTTC.

V is TRBV10-3 and J is TRBJ1-5; D possibly corresponds to TRBD1 (5 bases). Looked up from germline, CDR1 is ENHRY and CDR2 is SYGVKD. This CDR3 is built from 16 residues. V shed 5 bases and J shed 2 bases, with 16 bases lying between them. The DNA for the CDR3 is TGTGCCATCAGTACGTCAGGAAGGGGAGGCAATCAGCCCCAGCATTTT. This sequence encodes CAISTSGRGGNQPQHF.

V gene TRBV28 combines with J gene TRBJ1-4, with 10 positions matching TRBD1. V shed 5 bases and J 6 bases; nucleotides not matched to a gene: 6. Germline loops: CDR1 MDHEN, CDR2 SYDVKM. The CDR3 totals 15 residues. The CDR3 DNA sequence: TGTGCCAGCAGTCGGACGACAGGGGGCGATGAAAAACTGTTTTTT. Amino acid sequence: CASSRTTGGDEKLFF. The variable domain in full, completed from reference TRBV28 and TRBJ1-4, reads DVKVTQSSRYLVKRTGEKVFLECVQDMDHENMFWYRQDPGLGLRLIYFSYDVKMKEKGDIPEGYSVSREKKERFSLILESASTNQTSMYLCASSRTTGGDEKLFFGSGTQLSVL.

The V call is TRBV11-3, the J call TRBJ1-1, with D possibly TRBD1 on 6 matching bases. CDR1 and CDR2 from the germline V gene are SGHNT and YENEEA. V gave up 6 bases and J gave up 1 base, with 21 bases separating them. The CDR3 length is 17 residues. The CDR3 region has the DNA TGTGCCAGCAGTCATCCCCTGGGGGGCAGAGAGAACACTGAAGCTTTCTTT. It specifies CASSHPLGGRENTEAFF.

This rearrangement joins TRBV11-2 to TRBJ1-2; D gene unclear. The CDR3 has 12 residues. CDR1 SGHAT and CDR2 FQNNGV come from the germline V gene. The V end was cut by 3 bases, the J end by 8 bases, with 10 bases between. The CDR3 protein is CASSLGSVGYTF. As DNA, the CDR3 is TGTGCCAGCAGCTTGGGTTCGGTAGGCTACACCTTC.

This sequence joins TRBV27 and TRBJ2-5; no clear D gene. Germline loops: CDR1 MNHEY, CDR2 SMNVEV (reference sequence). Trimming took off 6 bases at V and 5 bases at J, with 13 bases between the two ends. The length of the CDR3 is 13 residues. CDR3: CASSHKKVETQYF. CDR3 in DNA: TGTGCCAGCAGCCACAAAAAGGTCGAGACCCAGTACTTC.

This clone has a single count. V gene TRBV7-5 combines with J gene TRBJ2-3; TRBD2, as called in the table, went unchecked against the DNA. TRBV7-5 is noted as a pseudogene. The CDR3 consists of 17 residues. The CDR3 nucleotides are TGTGCCAGAAGCTACCCCAGAGGGCGGGCCATCACAGATACGCAGTATTTT. Translating gives CARSYPRGRAITDTQYF.

The chain joins TRBV4-1 to TRBJ2-5, with a possible D match to TRBD1 (5 bases). V shed 0 bases and J shed 7 bases, with 18 bases lying between them. Germline CDR1 is MGHRA and CDR2 is YSYEKL. The CDR3 covers 16 residues. The CDR3 is CASSQDIARVTGTQYF. In nucleotides, the CDR3 is TGCGCCAGCAGCCAAGATATTGCCAGGGTCACGGGGACCCAGTACTTC.

V is TRBV7-9 and J is TRBJ2-1, with 8 positions matching TRBD2. The germline V gene encodes CDR1 SEHNR and CDR2 FQNEAQ (reference sequence). Losses at the gene ends were 1 base for V and 3 bases for J; bases not matched to a gene: 5. CDR3 length: 16 residues. CDR3 sequence (DNA): TGTGCCAGCAGCTTAGTGTGGACTAGCAACTACAATGAGCAGTTCTTC. Translation gives CASSLVWTSNYNEQFF.

The V and J genes are TRBV7-9 and TRBJ2-3, with 7 bases aligning to TRBD1. Germline CDR1 and CDR2: SEHNR and FQNEAQ (reference sequence). The CDR3 is 15 residues long. The V and J ends lost 7 bases and 6 bases, in that order; junction bases with no gene match: 13. CDR3 in DNA: TGTGCCAGCATCAACGACAGGGTATTGAAGGATACGCAGTATTTT. Protein sequence: CASINDRVLKDTQYF.

The genes are TRBV27 and TRBJ2-1, with D perhaps TRBD2 (5 bases). The CDR3 runs to 15 residues. Germline V CDR1 and CDR2: MNHEY, SMNVEV (reference sequence). Trimming took 2 bases from V and 2 from J, leaving 10 bases between them. The CDR3 spells CASSLRGMPYNEQFF. CDR3 in DNA: TGTGCCAGCAGTTTACGGGGTATGCCCTACAATGAGCAGTTCTTC.

J is TRBJ2-1 and V is TRBV24-1, with D perhaps given as TRBD1 or TRBD2 (5 bases each). Trimming shortened V by 7 bases and J by 8 bases, and 20 bases separated the two germline ends. CDR3 length equals 15 residues. Looked up from germline, CDR1 is KGHDR and CDR2 is SFDVKD. The CDR3 bases are TGTGCCACCAGCCGTCCGGGGCCACCGAGGGATGAGCAGTTCTTC. Protein sequence: CATSRPGPPRDEQFF.

The genes are TRBV5-1 and TRBJ2-2; D unclear. Trimming shortened V by 3 bases and J by 3 bases, and 9 bases separated the two germline ends. The CDR3 consists of 14 residues. Germline-derived CDR1 and CDR2 are SGHRS and YFSETQ. CDR3 DNA sequence: TGCGCCAGCAGCTCCCCAATGTACACCGGGGAGCTGTTTTTT. This gives the protein CASSSPMYTGELFF.